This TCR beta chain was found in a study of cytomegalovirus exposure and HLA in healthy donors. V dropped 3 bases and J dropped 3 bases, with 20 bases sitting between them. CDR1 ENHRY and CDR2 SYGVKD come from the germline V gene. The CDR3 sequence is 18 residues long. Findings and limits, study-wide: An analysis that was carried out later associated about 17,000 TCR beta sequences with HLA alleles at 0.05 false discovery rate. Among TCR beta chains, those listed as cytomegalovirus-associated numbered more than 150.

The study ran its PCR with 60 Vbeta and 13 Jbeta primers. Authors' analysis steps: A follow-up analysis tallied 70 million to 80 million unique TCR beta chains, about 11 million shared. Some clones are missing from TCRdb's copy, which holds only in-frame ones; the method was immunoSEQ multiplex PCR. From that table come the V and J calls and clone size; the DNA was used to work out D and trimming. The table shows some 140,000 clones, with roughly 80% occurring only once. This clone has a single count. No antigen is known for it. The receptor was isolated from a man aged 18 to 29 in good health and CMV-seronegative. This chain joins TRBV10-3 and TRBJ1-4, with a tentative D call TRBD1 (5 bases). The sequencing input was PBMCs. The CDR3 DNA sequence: TGTGCCATCAGTGACGTTCGGACATCAATAGCGGCTAATGAAAAACTGTTTTTT. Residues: CAISDVRTSIAANEKLFF.